The 23 T cell receptor beta chains reported below all come from one sample, sequenced in a study of blood T cell repertoires in COVID-19. The assay was immunoSEQ multiplex PCR, and TCRdb's table has in-frame clones only and misses some. Of some 240,000 clones listed, 65% to 85% are singletons. Source material: peripheral blood. The receptors derive from a human donor in a cohort sampled during active COVID-19.

This chain connects TRBV24-1 to TRBJ2-5; D is ambiguous. Between the trimmed V and J ends, which lost 7 bases and 2 bases, there was a span of 4 bases. This CDR3 spans 11 amino acids. Germline V lookup: CDR1 KGHDR, CDR2 SFDVKD. The CDR3 DNA is TGTGCCACCAGCTTTCAAGAGACCCAGTACTTC. Translation gives CATSFQETQYF.

This clone was recorded once. The V gene is TRBV7-8, the J gene TRBJ1-2; D not resolved. V was trimmed by 2 bases and J by 8 bases, leaving 12 bases between them. The CDR3 length is 13 residues. Germline loops: CDR1 SGHVS, CDR2 FQNEAQ. CDR3 sequence reads: CASSLRRVWGYTF. CDR3 bases: TGTGCCAGCAGCTTAAGGAGGGTCTGGGGCTACACCTTC.

The chain recombines TRBV28 with TRBJ2-3, with 7 nucleotides matching TRBD2. J was trimmed by 5 bases and V by 3 bases; bases with no gene match: 5. Germline-derived CDR1 and CDR2 are MDHEN and SYDVKM. CDR3 length: 14 amino acids. The CDR3 coding sequence is TGTGCCAGCAGTTTGGCGGGAGTTCAAGATACGCAGTATTTT. It is translated as CASSLAGVQDTQYF. The entire variable domain, with the rest obtained from reference TRBV28 and TRBJ2-3, is as follows: DVKVTQSSRYLVKRTGEKVFLECVQDMDHENMFWYRQDPGLGLRLIYFSYDVKMKEKGDIPEGYSVSREKKERFSLILESASTNQTSMYLCASSLAGVQDTQYFGPGTRLTVL.

This clone was seen more than once but under ten times. V gene TRBV28 combines with J gene TRBJ2-3; D is perhaps TRBD1 (5 bases). The CDR3 extends over 16 amino acids. The germline V gene has CDR1 MDHEN and CDR2 SYDVKM. Trimming took 2 bases from V and 1 from J, leaving 13 bases between them. CDR3 sequence (DNA): TGTGCCAGCAGTTTACCTCCATGGGGCCGCACAGATACGCAGTATTTT. It yields the protein CASSLPPWGRTDTQYF.

The J gene is TRBJ2-5, the V gene TRBV7-9, with TRBD2 identical over 9 bases. The CDR3 has 18 residues. Germline values: CDR1 SEHNR, CDR2 FQNEAQ (reference sequence). J lost 0 bases, V lost 5 bases, and 13 bases had no gene match. The CDR3: CASSPYRRASGNQETQYF. In nucleotides, the CDR3 is TGTGCCAGCAGCCCCTACCGGAGGGCTAGCGGGAACCAAGAGACCCAGTACTTC.

This chain uses TRBV19 with TRBJ2-1, with TRBD1 identical over 11 bases. The V segment lost 0 bases and the J segment 10 bases; nucleotides outside the gene matches: 11. Germline CDR1 is LNHDA and CDR2 is SQIVND (reference sequence). The CDR3 runs 17 residues. The CDR3 DNA is TGTGCCAGTAGTATAGAGTTCGAGGGGACAGGGGGTACCGAGCAGTTCTTC. This translates into CASSIEFEGTGGTEQFF.

The chain links TRBV6-4 to TRBJ2-2; no reliable D call. Germline V lookup: CDR1 MRHNA, CDR2 SNTAGT. CDR3 length equals 14 residues. The V end was cut by 4 bases, the J end by 4 bases, with 10 bases between. CDR3 region: CASSAFPGTGELFF. Here the CDR3 DNA reads TGTGCCAGCAGTGCCTTCCCGGGCACCGGGGAGCTGTTTTTT.

This chain connects TRBV7-9 to TRBJ2-1, with D hard to call. Germline V gene lookup returns CDR1 SEHNR and CDR2 FQNEAQ (reference sequence). The germline V and J ends were trimmed by 5 bases and 0 bases, with 11 bases remaining between them. This CDR3 has 15 residues. In DNA form, the CDR3 reads TGTGCCAGCAGCCCCACATGGAGCTCCTACAATGAGCAGTTCTTC. It specifies CASSPTWSSYNEQFF.

This clone appeared a few times. The chain is built from TRBV5-1 and TRBJ2-3; a weak D match, TRBD2 (7 bases). In germline, CDR1 is SGHRS, CDR2 YFSETQ. The CDR3 loop spans 18 amino acids. V was cut by 2 bases and J by 5 bases, with 24 bases left in between. In DNA form, the CDR3 reads TGCGCCAGCAGCTTAATGCCCCCCCGGGGGGCCCGAGGAGATACGCAGTATTTT. Amino acid sequence: CASSLMPPRGARGDTQYF.

The chain carries TRBV10-3 and TRBJ2-1; D gene ambiguous. Germline lookup yields CDR1 ENHRY and CDR2 SYGVKD. This CDR3 region has 13 residues. V was pared by 5 bases and J by 6 bases, with 11 bases between. The CDR3 DNA is TGTGCCATCAGTTCCCACCCCGGCAATGAGCAGTTCTTC. Translation gives CAISSHPGNEQFF.

This chain connects TRBV7-2 to TRBJ2-2; 14 nucleotides line up with TRBD2. Germline CDR1 SGHTA, CDR2 FQGNSA. The V gene end was trimmed by 4 bases and the J gene end by 8 bases; junction bases not matched to a gene: 6. The CDR3 extends over 16 amino acids. The CDR3 coding sequence is TGTGCCAGCAGCTCTCCCGGACTAGCGGGAGGTGGGGAGCTGTTTTTT. This codes for CASSSPGLAGGGELFF.

The chain is built from TRBV7-8 and TRBJ1-2, with 11 bases lining up with TRBD1. V shed 4 bases and J 8 bases; nucleotides not matched to a gene: 9. The CDR3 is 15 amino acids. Germline V gene sequence: CDR1 SGHVS, CDR2 FQNEAQ. DNA of the CDR3: TGTGCCAGCAGCTCGCGGGACAGGGGGAGTGCAGGCTACACCTTC. Translation: CASSSRDRGSAGYTF.

The chain recombines TRBV7-9 with TRBJ2-7, with no clear D. This CDR3 is 12 amino acids long. The V gene lost 6 bases and the J gene lost 3 bases, with 9 bases spanning the gap. Germline lookup yields CDR1 SEHNR and CDR2 FQNEAQ (reference sequence). CDR3 region: CASRSQDYEQYF. CDR3 nucleotides: TGTGCCAGCAGATCTCAGGACTACGAGCAGTACTTC.

The CDR3 protein is CASSLESGNTIYF. As DNA, the CDR3 is TGTGCCAGCAGTTTAGAGTCTGGAAACACCATATATTTT. The J gene is TRBJ1-3, the V gene TRBV28; no firm D call. Trimming pared 2 bases from V and 1 base from J, leaving 3 bases between. The CDR3 has 13 residues. Looked up from germline, CDR1 is MDHEN and CDR2 is SYDVKM.

The J gene is TRBJ2-2, the V gene TRBV23-1; 9 nucleotides line up with TRBD1. TRBV23-1 is reported as an ORF; its role is uncertain. The CDR3 consists of 21 residues. V shed 1 base, J shed 5 bases, and the junction held 20 bases outside the gene matches. The CDR3 DNA sequence: TGCGCCAGCAGTCAATTTCGGGTGGGCTATCCTAGACAGGGGGGAACCGGGGAGCTGTTTTTT. Translation: CASSQFRVGYPRQGGTGELFF.

V gene TRBV5-6 combines with J gene TRBJ1-6; unclear D gene. The V gene lost 5 bases and the J gene lost 7 bases, with 19 bases spanning the gap. The CDR3 extends over 16 amino acids. The germline V gene encodes CDR1 SGHDT and CDR2 YYEEEE. The CDR3 reads CASSPLSAPGNSPLHF. The CDR3 nucleotides read TGTGCCAGCAGTCCCCTATCCGCGCCGGGGAATTCACCCCTCCACTTT.

CDR3 nucleotides: TGTGCCAGCAGCCCCTACGAGAACACTGAAGCTTTCTTT. Protein product: CASSPYENTEAFF. V is TRBV3-1 (or the pseudogene TRBV3-2) and J is TRBJ1-1; no definite D call. The CDR3 is 13 residues long. CDR1 is LGHDT and CDR2 is YNNKEL in the germline V gene (reference sequence). V lost 4 bases, J lost 1 base, and 7 bases lay in between.

The chain combines TRBV19 with TRBJ1-1; 10 bases fit TRBD1. CDR3 size: 16 residues. Per the germline V gene, CDR1 is LNHDA and CDR2 is SQIVND (reference sequence). The V and J ends lost 5 bases and 1 base, in that order; junction bases with no gene match: 7. Here the CDR3 DNA reads TGTGCCAGTAGTGAGGACAGGGGGATGAGGAACACTGAAGCTTTCTTT. Protein product: CASSEDRGMRNTEAFF.

V usage is TRBV7-2 and J usage is TRBJ1-2, with 9 bases that match TRBD1. This CDR3 is 13 amino acids long. CDR1 is SGHTA and CDR2 is FQGNSA in the germline V gene. V lost 6 bases to trimming and J lost 7 bases; unmatched junction nucleotides: 6. This CDR3 reads CASSPGQGRGYTF. The CDR3 DNA reads TGTGCCAGCAGTCCGGGACAGGGACGTGGCTACACCTTC.

The V call is TRBV30, the J call TRBJ1-2; the D gene is possibly TRBD1 (5 bases). Germline CDR1 GTSNPN, CDR2 SVGIG (reference sequence). This CDR3 is built from 15 residues. Trimming left V 0 bases short and J 2 bases short, with 13 bases between. This CDR3 reads CAWSVPGEGNYGYTF. The CDR3, as DNA: TGTGCCTGGAGTGTACCGGGGGAGGGAAACTATGGCTACACCTTC. Full variable domain (outside the CDR3, taken from reference TRBV30 and TRBJ1-2): SQTIHQWPATLVQPVGSPLSLECTVEGTSNPNLYWYRQAAGRGLQLLFYSVGIGQISSEVPQNLSASRPQDRQFILSSKKLLLSDSGFYLCAWSVPGEGNYGYTFGSGTRLTVV.

A word on this clone: This CDR3 is also generated by other DNA sequences in the sample. The chain uses TRBV9 and TRBJ2-7; D not certain. Deletions cut 0 bases from V and 1 base from J, with 11 bases between. The CDR3 runs 15 residues. Germline assignment: CDR1 SGDLS and CDR2 YYNGEE. CDR3 sequence reads: CASSVASGGSYEQYF. CDR3 nucleotide sequence: TGTGCCAGCAGCGTAGCTAGTGGCGGTTCCTACGAGCAGTACTTC.

The V and J genes are TRBV19 and TRBJ2-7; 12 bases fit TRBD2. Germline V CDR1 and CDR2: LNHDA, SQIVND (reference sequence). The J segment lost 4 bases and the V segment lost 4 bases, leaving 14 bases of the junction unmatched. The CDR3 spans 18 residues. The CDR3: CASSRIGLAGTRIYEQYF. Written as DNA, the CDR3 is TGTGCCAGTAGTAGAATCGGACTAGCGGGGACAAGGATTTACGAGCAGTACTTC.

The chain recombines TRBV6-5 with TRBJ2-1, with D uncertain. Germline CDR1 is MNHEY and CDR2 is SVGAGI. The length of the CDR3 is 15 residues. V lost 4 bases to trimming and J lost 2 bases, with 12 bases between them. CDR3 sequence reads: CASSSTITTYNEQFF. Written as DNA, the CDR3 is TGTGCCAGCAGTTCAACTATAACCACCTACAATGAGCAGTTCTTC.